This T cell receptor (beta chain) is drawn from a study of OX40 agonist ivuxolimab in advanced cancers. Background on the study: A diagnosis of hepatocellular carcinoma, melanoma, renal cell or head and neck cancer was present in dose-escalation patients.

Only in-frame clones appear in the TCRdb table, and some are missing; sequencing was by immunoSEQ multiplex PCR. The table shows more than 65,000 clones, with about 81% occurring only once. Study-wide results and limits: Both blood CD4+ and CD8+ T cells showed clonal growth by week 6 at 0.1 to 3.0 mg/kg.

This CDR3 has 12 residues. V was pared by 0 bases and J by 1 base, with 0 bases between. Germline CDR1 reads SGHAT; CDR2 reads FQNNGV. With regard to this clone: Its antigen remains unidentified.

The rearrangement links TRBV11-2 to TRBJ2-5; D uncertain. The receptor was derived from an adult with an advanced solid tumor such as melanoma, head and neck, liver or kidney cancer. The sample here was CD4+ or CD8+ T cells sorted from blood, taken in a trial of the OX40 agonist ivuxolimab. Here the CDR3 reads CASSLDQETQYF. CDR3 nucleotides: TGTGCCAGCAGCTTAGACCAAGAGACCCAGTACTTC. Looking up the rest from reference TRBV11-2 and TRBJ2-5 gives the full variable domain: EAGVAQSPRYKIIEKRQSVAFWCNPISGHATLYWYQQILGQGPKLLIQFQNNGVVDDSQLPKDRFSAERLKGVDSTLKIQPAKLEDSAVYLCASSLDQETQYFGPGTRLLVL.